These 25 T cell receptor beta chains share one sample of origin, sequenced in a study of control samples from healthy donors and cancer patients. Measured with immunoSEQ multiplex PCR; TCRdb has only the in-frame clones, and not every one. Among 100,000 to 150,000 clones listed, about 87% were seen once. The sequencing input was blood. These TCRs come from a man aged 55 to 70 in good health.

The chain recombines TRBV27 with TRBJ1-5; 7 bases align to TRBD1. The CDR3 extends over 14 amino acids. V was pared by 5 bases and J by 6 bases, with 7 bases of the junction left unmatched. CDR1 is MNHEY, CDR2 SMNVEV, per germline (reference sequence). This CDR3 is CASSQTGRVQPQHF. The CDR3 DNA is TGTGCCAGCAGTCAGACAGGGCGAGTTCAGCCCCAGCATTTT.

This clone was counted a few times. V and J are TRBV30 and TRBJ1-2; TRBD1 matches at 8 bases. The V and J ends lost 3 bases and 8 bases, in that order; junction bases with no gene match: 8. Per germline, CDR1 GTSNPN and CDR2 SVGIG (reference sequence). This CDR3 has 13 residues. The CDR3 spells CAWRRGQVGGYTF. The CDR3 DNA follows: TGTGCCTGGAGAAGGGGACAGGTGGGGGGCTACACCTTC.

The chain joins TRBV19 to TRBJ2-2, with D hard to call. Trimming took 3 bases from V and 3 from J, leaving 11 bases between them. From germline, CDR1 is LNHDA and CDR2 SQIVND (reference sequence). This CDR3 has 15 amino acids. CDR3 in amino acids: CASSIKGFYTGELFF. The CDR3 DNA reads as TGTGCCAGTAGTATCAAGGGATTCTACACCGGGGAGCTGTTTTTT.

This CDR3 is CASSPGTGTYEQYF. The CDR3 DNA sequence: TGTGCCAGCAGCCCCGGGACAGGGACCTACGAGCAGTACTTC. This chain joins TRBV11-2 and TRBJ2-7; 9 bases match TRBD1. Germline CDR1 reads SGHAT; CDR2 reads FQNNGV. V gave up 5 bases and J gave up 2 bases; unmatched junction bases: 4. The CDR3 runs to 14 residues.

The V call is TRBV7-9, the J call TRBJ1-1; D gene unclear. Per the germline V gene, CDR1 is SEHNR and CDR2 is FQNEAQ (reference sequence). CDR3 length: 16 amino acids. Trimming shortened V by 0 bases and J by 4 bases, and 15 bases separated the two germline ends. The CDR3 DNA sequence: TGTGCCAGCAGCTTAGCGGGCCCCACCCGGAGCACTGAAGCTTTCTTT. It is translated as CASSLAGPTRSTEAFF.

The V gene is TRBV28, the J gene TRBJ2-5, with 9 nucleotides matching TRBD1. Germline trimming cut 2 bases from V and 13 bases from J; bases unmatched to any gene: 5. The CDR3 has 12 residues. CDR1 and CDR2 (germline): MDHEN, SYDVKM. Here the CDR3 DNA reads TGTGCCAGCAGTTTACGCTGGGACAGGGTGTACTTC. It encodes CASSLRWDRVYF.

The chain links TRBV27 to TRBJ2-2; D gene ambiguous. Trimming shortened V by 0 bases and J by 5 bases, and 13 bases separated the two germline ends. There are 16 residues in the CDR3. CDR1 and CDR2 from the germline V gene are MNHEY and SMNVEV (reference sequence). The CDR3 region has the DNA TGTGCCAGCAGTTTATCGTCGAACGGAAGGACCGGGGAGCTGTTTTTT. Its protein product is CASSLSSNGRTGELFF.

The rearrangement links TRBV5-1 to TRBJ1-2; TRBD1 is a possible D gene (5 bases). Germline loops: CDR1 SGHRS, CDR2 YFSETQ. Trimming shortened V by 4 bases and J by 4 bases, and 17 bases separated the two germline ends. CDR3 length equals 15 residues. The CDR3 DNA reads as TGCGCCAGCAGCCAAATAACCGGGACTAGCTATGGCTACACCTTC. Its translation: CASSQITGTSYGYTF.

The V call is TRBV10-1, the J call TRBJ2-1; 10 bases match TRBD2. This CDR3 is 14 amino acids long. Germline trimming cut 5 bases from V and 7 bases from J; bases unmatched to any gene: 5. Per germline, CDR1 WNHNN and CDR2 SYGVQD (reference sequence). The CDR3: CASSKRGGRNEQFF. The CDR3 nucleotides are TGCGCCAGCAGTAAGCGGGGGGGCCGGAATGAGCAGTTCTTC.

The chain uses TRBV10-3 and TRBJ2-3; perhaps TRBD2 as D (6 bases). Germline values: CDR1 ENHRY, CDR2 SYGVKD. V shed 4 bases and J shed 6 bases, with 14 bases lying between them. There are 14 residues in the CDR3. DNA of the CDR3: TGTGCCATCAGTGTGGGGGGAGATAGTGATACGCAGTATTTT. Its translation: CAISVGGDSDTQYF.

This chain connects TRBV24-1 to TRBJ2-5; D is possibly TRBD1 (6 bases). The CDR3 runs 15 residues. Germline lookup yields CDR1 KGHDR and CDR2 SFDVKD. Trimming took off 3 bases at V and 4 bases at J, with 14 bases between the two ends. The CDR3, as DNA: TGTGCCACCAGTGATGCGTATCAGGGGTTAGAGACCCAGTACTTC. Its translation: CATSDAYQGLETQYF.

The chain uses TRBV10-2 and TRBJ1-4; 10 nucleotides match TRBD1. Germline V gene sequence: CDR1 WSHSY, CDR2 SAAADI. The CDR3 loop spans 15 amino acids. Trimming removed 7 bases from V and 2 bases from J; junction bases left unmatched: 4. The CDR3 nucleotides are TGCGCCAGCAACGGACAGGGGGGGACTAATGAAAAACTGTTTTTT. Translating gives CASNGQGGTNEKLFF.

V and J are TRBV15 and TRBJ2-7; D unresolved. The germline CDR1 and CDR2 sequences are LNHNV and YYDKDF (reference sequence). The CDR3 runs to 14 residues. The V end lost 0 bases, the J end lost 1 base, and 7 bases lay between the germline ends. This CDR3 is CATSREGRSYEQYF. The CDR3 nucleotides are TGTGCCACCAGCAGAGAAGGCAGGTCCTACGAGCAGTACTTC.

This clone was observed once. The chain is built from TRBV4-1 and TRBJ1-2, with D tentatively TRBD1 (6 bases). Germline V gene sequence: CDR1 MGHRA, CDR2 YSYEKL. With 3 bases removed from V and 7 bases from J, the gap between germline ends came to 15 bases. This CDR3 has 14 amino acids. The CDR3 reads CASSQTQGLSGYTF. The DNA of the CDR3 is TGCGCCAGCAGCCAGACACAGGGACTTAGTGGCTACACCTTC.

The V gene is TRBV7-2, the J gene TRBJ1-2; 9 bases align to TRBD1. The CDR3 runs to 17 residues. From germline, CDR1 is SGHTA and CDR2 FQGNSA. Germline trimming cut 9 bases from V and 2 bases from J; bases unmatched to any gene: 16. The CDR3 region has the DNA TGTGCCAGTACCTCGGGCGGGACAGGGACCTTCAACTATGGCTACACCTTC. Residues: CASTSGGTGTFNYGYTF.

CDR3 DNA sequence: TGCGCCAGCAGGAGGGGACAGGGCGAAGGTCAGCCCCAGCATTTT. This gives the protein CASRRGQGEGQPQHF. The J gene is TRBJ1-5, the V gene TRBV10-1; 9 bases align to TRBD1. Germline lookup yields CDR1 WNHNN and CDR2 SYGVQD (reference sequence). The J segment lost 6 bases and the V segment lost 6 bases, leaving 9 bases of the junction unmatched. The CDR3 length is 15 residues.

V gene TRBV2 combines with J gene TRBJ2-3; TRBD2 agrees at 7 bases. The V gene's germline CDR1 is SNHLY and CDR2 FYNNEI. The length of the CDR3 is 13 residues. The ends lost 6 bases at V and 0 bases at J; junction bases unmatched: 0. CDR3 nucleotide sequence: TGTGCCAGCAGGGGACTAAGCACAGATACGCAGTATTTT. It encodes CASRGLSTDTQYF.

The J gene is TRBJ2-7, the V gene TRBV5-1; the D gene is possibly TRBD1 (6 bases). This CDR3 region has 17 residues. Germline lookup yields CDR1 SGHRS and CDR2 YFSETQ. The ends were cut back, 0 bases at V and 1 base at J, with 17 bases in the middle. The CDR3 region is CASSLDIGTSYSYEQYF. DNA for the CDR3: TGCGCCAGCAGCTTGGATATAGGGACATCTTATTCCTACGAGCAGTACTTC.

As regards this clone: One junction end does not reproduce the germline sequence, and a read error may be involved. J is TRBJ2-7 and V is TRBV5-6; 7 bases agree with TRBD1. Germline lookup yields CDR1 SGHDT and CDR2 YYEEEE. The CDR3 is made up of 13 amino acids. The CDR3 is CASSIPGQNRIHF. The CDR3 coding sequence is TGTGCCAGCAGCATTCCGGGACAGAATCGTATACACTTC.

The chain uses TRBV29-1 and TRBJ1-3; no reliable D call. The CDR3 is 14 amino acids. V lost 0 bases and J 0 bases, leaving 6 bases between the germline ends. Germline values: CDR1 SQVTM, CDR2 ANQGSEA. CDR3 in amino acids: CSVEDHYSGNTIYF. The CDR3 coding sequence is TGCAGCGTTGAAGATCATTACTCTGGAAACACCATATATTTT.

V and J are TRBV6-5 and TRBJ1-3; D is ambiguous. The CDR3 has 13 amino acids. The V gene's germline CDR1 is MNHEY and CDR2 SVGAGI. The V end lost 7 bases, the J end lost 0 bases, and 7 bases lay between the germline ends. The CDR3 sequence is CASIDRSGNTIYF. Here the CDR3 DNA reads TGTGCCAGCATCGACCGCTCTGGAAACACCATATATTTT.

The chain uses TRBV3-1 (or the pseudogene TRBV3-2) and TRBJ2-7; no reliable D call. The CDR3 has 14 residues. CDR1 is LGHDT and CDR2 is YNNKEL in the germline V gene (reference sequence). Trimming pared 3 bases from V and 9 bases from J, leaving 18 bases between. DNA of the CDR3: TGTGCCAGCAGCCACCGGACGGAGCCCTATCGGCAGTACTTC. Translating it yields CASSHRTEPYRQYF.

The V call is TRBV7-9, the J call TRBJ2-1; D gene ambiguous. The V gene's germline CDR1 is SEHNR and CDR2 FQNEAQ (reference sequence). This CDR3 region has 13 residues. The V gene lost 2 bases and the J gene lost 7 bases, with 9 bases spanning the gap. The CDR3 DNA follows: TGTGCCAGCAGCTTAAACAACGCTAATGAGCAGTTCTTC. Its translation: CASSLNNANEQFF.

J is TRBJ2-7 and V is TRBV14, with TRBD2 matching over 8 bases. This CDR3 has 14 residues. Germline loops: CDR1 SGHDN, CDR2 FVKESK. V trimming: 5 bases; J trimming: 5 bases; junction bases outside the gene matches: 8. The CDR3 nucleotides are TGTGCCAGCAGCGAGCGGGGGTTTGTGAACGAGCAGTACTTC. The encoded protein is CASSERGFVNEQYF. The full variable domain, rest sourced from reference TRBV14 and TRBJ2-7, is EAGVTQFPSHSVIEKGQTVTLRCDPISGHDNLYWYRRVMGKEIKFLLHFVKESKQDESGMPNNRFLAERTGGTYSTLKVQPAELEDSGVYFCASSERGFVNEQYFGPGTRLTVT.

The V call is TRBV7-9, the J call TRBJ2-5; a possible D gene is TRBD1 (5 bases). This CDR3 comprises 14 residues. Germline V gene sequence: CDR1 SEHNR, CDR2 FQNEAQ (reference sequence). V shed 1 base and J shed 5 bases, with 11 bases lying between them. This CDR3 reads CASSLGAGMETQYF. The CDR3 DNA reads TGTGCCAGCAGCTTAGGGGCAGGGATGGAGACCCAGTACTTC.